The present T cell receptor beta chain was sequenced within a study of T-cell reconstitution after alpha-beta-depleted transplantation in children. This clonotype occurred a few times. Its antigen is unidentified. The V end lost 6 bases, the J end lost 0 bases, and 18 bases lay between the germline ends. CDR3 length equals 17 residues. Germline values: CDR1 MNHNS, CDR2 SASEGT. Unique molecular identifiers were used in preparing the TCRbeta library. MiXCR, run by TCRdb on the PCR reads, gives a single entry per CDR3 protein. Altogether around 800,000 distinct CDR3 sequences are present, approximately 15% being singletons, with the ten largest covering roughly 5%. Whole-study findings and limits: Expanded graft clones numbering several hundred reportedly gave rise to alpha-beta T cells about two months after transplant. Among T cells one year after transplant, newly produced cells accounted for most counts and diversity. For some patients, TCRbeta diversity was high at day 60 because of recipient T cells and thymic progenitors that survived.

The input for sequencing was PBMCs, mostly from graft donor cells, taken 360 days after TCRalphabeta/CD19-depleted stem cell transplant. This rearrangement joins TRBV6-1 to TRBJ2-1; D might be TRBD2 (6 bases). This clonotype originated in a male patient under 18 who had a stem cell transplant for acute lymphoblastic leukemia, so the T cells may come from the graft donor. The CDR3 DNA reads TGTGCCAGCAGATCCCTTACTAGCAGAAGCTCCTACAATGAGCAGTTCTTC. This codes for CASRSLTSRSSYNEQFF.